A selection of T cell receptor beta chains follows, all from one sample in a study of blood T cell repertoires in COVID-19. Clones were read by immunoSEQ multiplex PCR, and TCRdb kept only the in-frame ones, dropping some. The data hold more than 80,000 clones, with 85% to 90% observed a single time. Input material: peripheral blood. The receptors derive from a human donor with active COVID-19. The donor label of this sample is uncertain. Both conserved end residues are trimmed from each CDR3. Fields, in order: J gene, V gene, CDR3 protein.

>TRBJ2-1|TRBV19
ATGTSGGNGVHEQF
>TRBJ1-1|TRBV5-4
ASSRGAGGGYTEAF
>TRBJ2-5|TRBV15
ATSGSTPGQGQETQY
>TRBJ1-2|TRBV2
ASNPQGALNYGYT
>TRBJ2-5|TRBV19
ASSRGPKTKETQY
>TRBJ1-2|TRBV5-1
ASSLRMTAERNYGYT
>TRBJ2-1|TRBV6-1
ASSEAGQPPYNEQF
>TRBJ1-1|TRBV30
AWTEPNTEAF
>TRBJ1-2|TRBV25-1
ASRATGGTYGYT
>TRBJ2-3|TRBV5-1
ASSFRTSTDTQY
>TRBJ1-3|TRBV6-6
ASSYAGPSGNTIY
>TRBJ2-1|TRBV5-1
ASGTDSHNEQF
>TRBJ2-7|TRBV7-9
ASSKSRDSYEQY
>TRBJ2-3|TRBV5-4
ASSGESQFTDTQY
>TRBJ1-2|TRBV6-5
ASSYRTGAYGYT
>TRBJ1-4|TRBV6-5
ASSYSPGLNEKLF
>TRBJ2-7|TRBV7-7
ASSPAGDRYEQY
>TRBJ1-2|TRBV27
ASRDTGGDGYT
>TRBJ1-1|TRBV30
AWSRDTGTEAF
>TRBJ2-7|TRBV9
ASSASGGIHEQY
>TRBJ1-1|TRBV27
ASSLRGRGDTEAF
>TRBJ1-2|TRBV5-1
ASSLGGQGPNYGYT
>TRBJ1-5|TRBV13
ASSLGTDQPQH
>TRBJ2-1|TRBV7-9
ASSSLFDNEQF
>TRBJ2-1|TRBV9
ASSVASDRVYNEQF
>TRBJ2-1|TRBV7-3
ASSPQGLAGLKDEQF
>TRBJ2-5|TRBV5-1
ASSSQEGTTGETQY
>TRBJ1-2|TRBV4-3
ASSQDGGSHYYGYT
>TRBJ2-7|TRBV12-3/TRBV12-4
ASRPGQLYEQY
>TRBJ1-2|TRBV28
ASTSGQGRNYGYT
>TRBJ2-7|TRBV12-3/TRBV12-4
ASSLHNIYEQY
>TRBJ2-3|TRBV7-6
ASSLAPSGGAMTDTQY
>TRBJ1-4|TRBV5-4
ASSRDRANEKLF
>TRBJ1-5|TRBV27
ASRTTGDNQPQH
>TRBJ1-3|TRBV5-4
ASSRGQDRNTIY
>TRBJ2-5|TRBV6-5
ASSSLGDSPY
>TRBJ2-7|TRBV5-1
ASSGNRGLKSEQY
>TRBJ1-5|TRBV27
ASRQDPYSNQPQH
>TRBJ1-1|TRBV7-9
ATEKGQFMNTEAF
>TRBJ1-2|TRBV19
ASSIGTSRRGYT
>TRBJ1-4|TRBV15
ATSSPPREKLF
>TRBJ1-1|TRBV18
ASSETTGLDTEAF
>TRBJ1-4|TRBV7-9
ASSLGGTGLEKLF
>TRBJ1-1|TRBV15
ATSRVTGIVEAF
>TRBJ2-1|TRBV6-2/TRBV6-3
ASSYSDRVGQF
>TRBJ2-7|TRBV7-9
ASSLRTSRATYEQY
>TRBJ2-7|TRBV11-2
ASSSNLGQPYEQY
>TRBJ2-5|TRBV7-2
ASSPSSVSETQY
>TRBJ2-7|TRBV5-4
ASSPRQTILNEQY
>TRBJ1-4|TRBV25-1
ASSDGRRGLGEKLF
>TRBJ1-4|TRBV7-9
ASGLGLANEKLF
>TRBJ2-3|TRBV2
ASIPGTGFVITDTQY
>TRBJ1-1|TRBV20-1
SVRVNTEAF
>TRBJ2-1|TRBV5-1
ASSFGTSGATEQF
>TRBJ1-1|TRBV27
ASSLWGGNTEAF
>TRBJ2-1|TRBV7-2
ASSLPGLAGGLLGREQF
>TRBJ2-1|TRBV5-1
ASSFGHGAYNEQF
>TRBJ1-1|TRBV24-1
ATSEGGTEAF
>TRBJ1-1|TRBV2
ASSETSGTEAF
>TRBJ2-1|TRBV19
ASKAEPNYNEQF